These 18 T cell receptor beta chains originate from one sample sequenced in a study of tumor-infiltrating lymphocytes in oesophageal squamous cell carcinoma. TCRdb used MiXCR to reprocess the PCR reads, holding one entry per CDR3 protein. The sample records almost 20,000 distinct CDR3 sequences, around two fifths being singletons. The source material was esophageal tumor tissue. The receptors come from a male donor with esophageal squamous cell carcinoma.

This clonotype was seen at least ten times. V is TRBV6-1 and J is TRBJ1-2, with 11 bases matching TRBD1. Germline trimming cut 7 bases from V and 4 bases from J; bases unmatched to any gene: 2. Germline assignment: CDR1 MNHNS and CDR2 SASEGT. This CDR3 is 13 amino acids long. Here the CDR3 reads CASKGTGGYGYTF. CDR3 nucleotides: TGTGCCAGCAAAGGGACAGGGGGCTATGGCTACACCTTC.

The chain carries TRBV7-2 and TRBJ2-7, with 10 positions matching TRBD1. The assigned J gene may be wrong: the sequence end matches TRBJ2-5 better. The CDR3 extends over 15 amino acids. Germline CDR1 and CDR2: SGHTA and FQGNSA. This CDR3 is CASSLGTGGQETQYF. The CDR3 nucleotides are TGTGCCAGCAGCTTAGGGACAGGGGGCCAAGAGACCCAGTACTTC.

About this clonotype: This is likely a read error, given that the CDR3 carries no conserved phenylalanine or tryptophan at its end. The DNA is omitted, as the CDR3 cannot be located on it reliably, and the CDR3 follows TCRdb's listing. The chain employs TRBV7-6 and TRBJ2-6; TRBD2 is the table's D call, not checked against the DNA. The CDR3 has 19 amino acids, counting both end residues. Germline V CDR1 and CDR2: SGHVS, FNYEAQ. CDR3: CASSLTGLAGGIYEQYFGA.

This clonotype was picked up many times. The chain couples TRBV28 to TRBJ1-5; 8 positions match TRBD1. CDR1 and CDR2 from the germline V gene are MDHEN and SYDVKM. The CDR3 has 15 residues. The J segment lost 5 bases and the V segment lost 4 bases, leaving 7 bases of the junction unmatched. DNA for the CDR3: TGTGCCAGCAGTTCCGCGGACAGGGTTTATCAGCCCCAGCATTTT. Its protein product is CASSSADRVYQPQHF.

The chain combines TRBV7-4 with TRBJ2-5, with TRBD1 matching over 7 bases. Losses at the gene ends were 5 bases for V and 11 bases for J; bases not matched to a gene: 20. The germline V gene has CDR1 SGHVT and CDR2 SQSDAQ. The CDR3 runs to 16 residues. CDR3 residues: CASSPPTVQGSVKQYF. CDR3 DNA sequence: TGTGCCAGCAGCCCCCCCACGGTACAGGGGAGTGTCAAGCAGTACTTC. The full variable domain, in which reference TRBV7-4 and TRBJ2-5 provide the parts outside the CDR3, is GAGVSQSPRYKVAKRGRDVALRCDSISGHVTLYWYRQTLGQGSEVLTYSQSDAQRDKSGRPSGRFSAERPERSVSTLKIQRTEQGDSAVYLCASSPPTVQGSVKQYFGPGTRLLVL.

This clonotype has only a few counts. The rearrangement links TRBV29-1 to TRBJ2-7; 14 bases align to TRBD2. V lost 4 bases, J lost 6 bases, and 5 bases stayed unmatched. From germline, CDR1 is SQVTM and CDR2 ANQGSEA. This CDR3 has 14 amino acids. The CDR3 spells CSVGLAGGPSEQYF. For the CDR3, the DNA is TGCAGCGTTGGACTAGCGGGAGGGCCAAGCGAGCAGTACTTC.

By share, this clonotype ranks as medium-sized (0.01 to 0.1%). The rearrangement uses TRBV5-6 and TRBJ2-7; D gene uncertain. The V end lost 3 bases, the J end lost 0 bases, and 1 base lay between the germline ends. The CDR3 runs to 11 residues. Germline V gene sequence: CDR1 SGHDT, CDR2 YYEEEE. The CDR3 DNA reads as TGTGCCAGCAGCTACTCCTACGAGCAGTACTTC. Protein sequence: CASSYSYEQYF.

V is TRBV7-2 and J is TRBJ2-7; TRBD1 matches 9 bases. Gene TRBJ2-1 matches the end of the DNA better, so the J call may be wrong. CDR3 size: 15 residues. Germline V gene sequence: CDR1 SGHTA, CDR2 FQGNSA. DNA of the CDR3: TGTGCCAGCAGCTTATACCGGGACAGGGACAATGAGCAGTTCTTC. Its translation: CASSLYRDRDNEQFF.

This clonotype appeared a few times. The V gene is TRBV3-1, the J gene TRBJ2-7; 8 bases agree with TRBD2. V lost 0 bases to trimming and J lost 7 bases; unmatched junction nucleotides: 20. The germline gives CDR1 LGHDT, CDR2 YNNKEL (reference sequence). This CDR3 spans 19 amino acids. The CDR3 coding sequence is TGTGCCAGCAGCCAAGAGGGGTTCCGGACTAGCCCAATTTACAATGAGCAGTACTTC. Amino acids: CASSQEGFRTSPIYNEQYF.

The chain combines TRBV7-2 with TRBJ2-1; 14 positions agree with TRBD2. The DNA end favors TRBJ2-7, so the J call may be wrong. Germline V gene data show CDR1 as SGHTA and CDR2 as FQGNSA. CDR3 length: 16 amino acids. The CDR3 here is CASSLETSGGAYEQYF. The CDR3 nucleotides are TGTGCCAGCAGCTTAGAGACTAGCGGGGGGGCCTACGAGCAGTACTTC.

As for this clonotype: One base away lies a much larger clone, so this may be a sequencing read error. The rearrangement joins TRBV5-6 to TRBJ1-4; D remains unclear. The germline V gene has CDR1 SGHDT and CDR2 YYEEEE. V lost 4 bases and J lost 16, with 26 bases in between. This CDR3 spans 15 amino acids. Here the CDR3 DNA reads TGTGCCAGCAGCACACTAGCGGGGTTCACAGATACGCAGTTTTTT. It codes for CASSTLAGFTDTQFF.

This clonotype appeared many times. CDR3 loop: CASSLRWQGATEAFF. CDR3 coding DNA: TGTGCCAGCAGTTTAAGGTGGCAGGGGGCCACTGAAGCTTTCTTT. This sequence joins TRBV27 and TRBJ1-1; the match to TRBD1 covers 8 bases. The CDR3 totals 15 residues. Germline CDR1 and CDR2: MNHEY and SMNVEV (reference sequence). Trimming removed 2 bases from V and 4 bases from J; junction bases left unmatched: 6.

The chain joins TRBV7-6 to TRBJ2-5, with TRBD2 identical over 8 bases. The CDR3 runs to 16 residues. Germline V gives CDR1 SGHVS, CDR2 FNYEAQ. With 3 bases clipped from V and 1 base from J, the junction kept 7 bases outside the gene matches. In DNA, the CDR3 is TGTGCCAGCAGCTTTGGGCTAGCGGGTTCCCAAGAGACCCAGTACTTC. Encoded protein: CASSFGLAGSQETQYF.

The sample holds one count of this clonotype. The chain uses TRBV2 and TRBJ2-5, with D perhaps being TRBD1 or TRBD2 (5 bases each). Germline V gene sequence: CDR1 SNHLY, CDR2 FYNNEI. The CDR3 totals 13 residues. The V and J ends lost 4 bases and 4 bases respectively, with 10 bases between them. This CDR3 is CASSVRGGETQYF. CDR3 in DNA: TGTGCCAGCAGTGTTCGGGGCGGAGAGACCCAGTACTTC. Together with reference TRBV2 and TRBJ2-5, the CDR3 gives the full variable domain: EPEVTQTPSHQVTQMGQEVILRCVPISNHLYFYWYRQILGQKVEFLVSFYNNEISEKSEIFDDQFSVERPDGSNFTLKIRSTKLEDSAMYFCASSVRGGETQYFGPGTRLLVL.

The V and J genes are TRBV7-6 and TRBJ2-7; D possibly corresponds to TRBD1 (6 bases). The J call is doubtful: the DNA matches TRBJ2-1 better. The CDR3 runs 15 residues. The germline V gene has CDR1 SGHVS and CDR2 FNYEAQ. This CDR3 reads CASQGLIGRGNEQFF. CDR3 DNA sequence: TGTGCCAGCCAGGGGTTGATCGGTCGGGGTAATGAGCAGTTCTTC.

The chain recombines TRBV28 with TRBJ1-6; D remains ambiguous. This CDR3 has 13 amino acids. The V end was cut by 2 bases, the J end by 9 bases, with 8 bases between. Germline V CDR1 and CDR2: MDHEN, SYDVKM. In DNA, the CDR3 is TGTGCCAGCAGTTTAGAAGTGCCTTCACCCCTCCACTTT. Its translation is CASSLEVPSPLHF. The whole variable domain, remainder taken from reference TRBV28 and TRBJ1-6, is DVKVTQSSRYLVKRTGEKVFLECVQDMDHENMFWYRQDPGLGLRLIYFSYDVKMKEKGDIPEGYSVSREKKERFSLILESASTNQTSMYLCASSLEVPSPLHFGNGTRLTVT.

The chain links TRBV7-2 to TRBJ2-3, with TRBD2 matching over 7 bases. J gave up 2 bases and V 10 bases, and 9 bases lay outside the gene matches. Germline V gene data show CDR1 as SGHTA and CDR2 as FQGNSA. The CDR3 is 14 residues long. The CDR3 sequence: CATRLASNTDTQYF. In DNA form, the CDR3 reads TGTGCCACCAGACTAGCATCTAACACAGATACGCAGTATTTT.

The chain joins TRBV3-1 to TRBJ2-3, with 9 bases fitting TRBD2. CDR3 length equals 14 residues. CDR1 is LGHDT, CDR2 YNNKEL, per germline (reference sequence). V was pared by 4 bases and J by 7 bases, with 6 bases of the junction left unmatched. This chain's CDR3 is CASSPASGVHTQYF. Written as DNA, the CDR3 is TGTGCCAGCAGCCCTGCTAGCGGGGTCCATACGCAGTATTTT.